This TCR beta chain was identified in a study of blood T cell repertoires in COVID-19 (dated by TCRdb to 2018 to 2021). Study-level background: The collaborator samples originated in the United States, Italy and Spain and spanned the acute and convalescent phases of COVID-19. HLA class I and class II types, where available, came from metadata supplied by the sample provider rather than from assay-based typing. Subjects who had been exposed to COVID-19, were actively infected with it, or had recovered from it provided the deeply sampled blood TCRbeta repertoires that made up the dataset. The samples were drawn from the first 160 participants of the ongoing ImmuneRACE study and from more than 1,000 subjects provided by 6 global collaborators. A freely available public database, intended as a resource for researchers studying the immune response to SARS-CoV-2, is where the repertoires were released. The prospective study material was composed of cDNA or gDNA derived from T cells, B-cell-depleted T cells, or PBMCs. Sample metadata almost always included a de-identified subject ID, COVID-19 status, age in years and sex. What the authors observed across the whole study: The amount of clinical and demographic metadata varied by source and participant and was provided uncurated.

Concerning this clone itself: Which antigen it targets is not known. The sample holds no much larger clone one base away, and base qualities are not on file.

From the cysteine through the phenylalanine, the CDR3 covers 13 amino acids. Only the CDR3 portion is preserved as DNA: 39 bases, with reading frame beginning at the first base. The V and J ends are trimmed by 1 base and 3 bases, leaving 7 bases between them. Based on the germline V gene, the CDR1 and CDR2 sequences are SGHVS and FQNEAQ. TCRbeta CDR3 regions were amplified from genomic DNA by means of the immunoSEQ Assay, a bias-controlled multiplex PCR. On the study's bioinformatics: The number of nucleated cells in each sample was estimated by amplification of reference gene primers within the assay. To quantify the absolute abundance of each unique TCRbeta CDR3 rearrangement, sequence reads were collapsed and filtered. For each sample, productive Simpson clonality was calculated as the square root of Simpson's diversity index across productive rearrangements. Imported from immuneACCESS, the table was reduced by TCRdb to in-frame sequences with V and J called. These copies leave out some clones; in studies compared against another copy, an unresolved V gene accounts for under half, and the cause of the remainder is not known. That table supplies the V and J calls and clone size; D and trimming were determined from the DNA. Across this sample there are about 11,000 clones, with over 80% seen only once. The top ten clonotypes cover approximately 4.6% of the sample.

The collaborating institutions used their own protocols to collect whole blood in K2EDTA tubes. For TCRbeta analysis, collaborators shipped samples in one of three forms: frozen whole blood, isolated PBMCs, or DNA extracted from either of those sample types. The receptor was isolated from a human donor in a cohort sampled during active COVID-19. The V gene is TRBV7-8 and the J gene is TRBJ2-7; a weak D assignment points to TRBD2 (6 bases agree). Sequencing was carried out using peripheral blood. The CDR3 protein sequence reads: CASSLGTNYEQYF. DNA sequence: TGTGCCAGCAGCTTAGGGACTAACTACGAGCAGTACTTC.